The entry below gives a single T cell receptor beta chain sequence along with its context. As yet, its antigen is unknown. The entry originates in a study of shared clonotypes between healthy human individuals. Background on the study: A donor's plate count was three for CD4 naive and three for CD4 memory; CD8 naive had two and CD8 memory one. General study points: Naive subsets tended to show greater estimated richness than memory subsets. Though the depth was large, rarefaction showed that sorted-subset sequencing was incomplete.

Repertoires were generated with immunoSEQ multiplex PCR, while TCRdb's copy carries only in-frame clones and drops some. The table includes around 750,000 clones, 74% detected once. The split of CD4+ cells yielded CD45RA+ naive and CD45RA-negative memory subsets. The CDR3 loop spans 14 amino acids. Germline-derived CDR1 and CDR2 are SEHNR and FQNEAQ (reference sequence). V lost 1 base, J lost 6 bases, and 5 bases stayed unmatched. Sequencing was carried out using memory CD4+ T cells sorted from blood. Subset given: CD45RA-negative fraction. The chain recombines TRBV7-9 with TRBJ2-7, with 8 nucleotides matching TRBD1. The receptor was derived from a woman between 25 and 40 years old in good health. The CDR3 reads CASSLGMDRAEQYF. Written as DNA, the CDR3 is TGTGCCAGCAGCTTAGGAATGGACAGGGCCGAGCAGTACTTC.